The rows below give T cell receptor beta chains drawn from one sample of a study of T-cell reconstitution after alpha-beta-depleted transplantation in children. TCRdb independently ran MiXCR on the PCR reads; one entry per CDR3 protein. The sample has approximately 47,000 distinct CDR3 sequences, 52% seen once. This sample comprised peripheral blood, obtained before TCRalphabeta/CD19-depleted stem cell transplant. These receptors were taken from a boy younger than two with SCID, due to receive a stem cell transplant. Both conserved end residues are part of each CDR3. The D gene is left open where the match is weak. A row's size may be missing; if present it is once, few, many or a size class.

size	V	length	D	J	CDR3	DNA
-	TRBV5-1	16	-	TRBJ2-3	CASSLGGTARGDTQYF	TGCGCCAGCAGCTTGGGAGGTACAGCCCGGGGAGATACGCAGTATTTT
few	TRBV7-9	15	-	TRBJ2-1	CASSPPEKSYNEQFF	TGTGCCAGCAGCCCCCCGGAGAAGTCCTACAATGAGCAGTTCTTC
-	TRBV20-1	11	TRBD1	TRBJ1-2	CSARTGGGYTF	TGCAGTGCGCGGACAGGGGGTGGCTACACCTTC
-	TRBV6-2/TRBV6-3	16	-	TRBJ2-2	CASSPSALANTGELFF	TGTGCCAGCAGCCCCTCAGCGCTCGCGAACACCGGGGAGCTGTTTTTT
few	TRBV5-1	14	-	TRBJ2-5	CASSLGGRSETQYF	TGCGCCAGCAGCTTGGGAGGGCGGTCAGAGACCCAGTACTTC
-	TRBV28	13	TRBD1	TRBJ1-2	CASRPGQRYGYTF	TGTGCCAGCCGACCGGGACAGCGTTATGGCTACACCTTC
-	TRBV5-1	15	-	TRBJ2-3	CASSALGGAPDTQYF	TGCGCCAGCAGCGCCCTAGGGGGGGCTCCAGATACGCAGTATTTT
few	TRBV27	16	TRBD2	TRBJ2-7	CASSLYGGGNSYEQYF	TGTGCCAGCAGTTTATATGGCGGGGGAAACTCCTACGAGCAGTACTTC
once	TRBV9	16	TRBD2	TRBJ2-3	CASSVDLAGNTDTQYF	TGTGCCAGCAGCGTAGATCTAGCGGGGAACACAGATACGCAGTATTTT
-	TRBV27	16	TRBD1	TRBJ2-7	CASSSGTGLKGYEQYF	TGTGCCAGCAGTTCCGGGACAGGGCTGAAGGGGTACGAGCAGTACTTC
-	TRBV10-3	12	-	TRBJ1-2	CASFRTGDGYTF	TGTGCCAGCTTTAGGACCGGGGACGGCTACACCTTC
-	TRBV7-2	13	-	TRBJ1-5	CASSFRRNQPQHF	TGTGCCAGCAGCTTCCGGCGAAATCAGCCCCAGCATTTT
-	TRBV12-3/TRBV12-4	14	TRBD2	TRBJ2-1	CASSGLATYNEQFF	TGTGCCAGCAGTGGACTAGCCACTTACAATGAGCAGTTCTTC
-	TRBV4-1	16	-	TRBJ1-1	CASSPLFGGPGTEAFF	TGCGCCAGCAGCCCCCTATTTGGGGGCCCGGGGACTGAAGCTTTCTTT
-	TRBV5-6	12	-	TRBJ2-1	CASSFPGKEQFF	TGTGCCAGCAGCTTCCCGGGAAAAGAGCAGTTCTTC
-	TRBV3-1	15	-	TRBJ2-7	CASSQVGSSSYEQYF	TGTGCCAGCAGCCAAGTCGGGAGCTCCTCCTACGAGCAGTACTTC
once	TRBV29-1	14	TRBD2	TRBJ2-1	CSVGLAGGYNEQFF	TGCAGCGTTGGGCTAGCGGGGGGTTACAATGAGCAGTTCTTC
-	TRBV6-4	16	TRBD2	TRBJ2-2	CASSRRTSGESGELFF	TGTGCCAGCTCCCGCCGGACTAGCGGGGAGTCCGGGGAGCTGTTTTTT
-	TRBV28	12	TRBD2	TRBJ2-3	CASSFSSGARYF	TGTGCCAGCAGTTTCTCTAGCGGGGCCAGGTATTTT
-	TRBV11-2	20	-	TRBJ1-6	CASSSTPILAGSSYNSPLHF	TGTGCCAGCAGCTCCACCCCAATCTTGGCAGGCAGCTCCTATAATTCACCCCTCCACTTT
-	TRBV29-1	13	TRBD1	TRBJ1-5	CSGGQGGNQPQHF	TGCAGCGGGGGACAGGGGGGGAATCAGCCCCAGCATTTT
-	TRBV9	15	-	TRBJ1-5	CASSVGGSPNQPQHF	TGTGCCAGCAGCGTAGGGGGGTCTCCCAATCAGCCCCAGCATTTT
few	TRBV20-1	12	-	TRBJ1-1	CSAKRGDTEAFF	TGCAGTGCCAAGAGGGGGGACACTGAAGCTTTCTTT
few	TRBV20-1	16	-	TRBJ2-1	CSARPPRSGDYNEQFF	TGCAGTGCTAGACCCCCCAGGTCAGGCGATTACAATGAGCAGTTCTTC
-	TRBV20-1	17	TRBD2	TRBJ2-1	CSARVHNGRTSTYEQFF	TGCAGTGCTAGAGTTCATAACGGGAGGACCTCTACGTATGAGCAGTTCTTC
-	TRBV15	14	-	TRBJ2-2	CATSRGRDTGELFF	TGTGCCACCAGCAGAGGACGGGACACCGGGGAGCTGTTTTTT
-	TRBV19	17	-	TRBJ2-1	CASRGRERLGVQNEQFF	TGTGCCAGTAGGGGTCGAGAAAGGCTGGGGGTACAGAATGAGCAGTTCTTC
-	TRBV20-1	16	-	TRBJ2-5	CSARDLFRGAAETQYF	TGCAGTGCTAGAGATTTGTTTAGGGGGGCGGCAGAGACCCAGTACTTC
-	TRBV12-3/TRBV12-4	14	-	TRBJ2-5	CASSSDPGRETQYF	TGTGCCAGCAGTTCTGACCCCGGCCGGGAGACCCAGTACTTC
-	TRBV6-2/TRBV6-3	14	TRBD1	TRBJ2-3	CASSPGQGPDTQYF	TGTGCCAGCAGCCCCGGACAGGGTCCAGATACGCAGTATTTT
-	TRBV28	16	-	TRBJ2-5	CASSRNTGRGQETQYF	TGTGCCAGCAGTCGCAATACCGGAAGAGGTCAAGAGACCCAGTACTTC
-	TRBV11-2	14	TRBD2	TRBJ2-7	CASSQRGITYEQYF	TGTGCCAGCAGCCAGCGGGGAATCACCTACGAGCAGTACTTC
-	TRBV6-4	14	TRBD2	TRBJ2-1	CASSDAGGFDEQFF	TGTGCCAGCAGTGACGCGGGGGGGTTCGATGAGCAGTTCTTC
few	TRBV7-2	15	-	TRBJ1-5	CASSLRAGGNQPQHF	TGTGCCAGCAGCTTACGGGCAGGAGGCAATCAGCCCCAGCATTTT
few	TRBV5-1	16	TRBD1	TRBJ2-3	CASSPMGQGRRDTQYF	TGCGCCAGCAGCCCTATGGGACAGGGGCGTCGGGATACGCAGTATTTT
-	TRBV7-9	16	-	TRBJ2-3	CASSLIPGHTTDTQYF	TGTGCCAGCAGCTTAATCCCGGGACATACCACAGATACGCAGTATTTT
-	TRBV20-1	15	TRBD1	TRBJ2-3	CSAGSGTASTDTQYF	TGCAGTGCTGGATCCGGGACAGCTAGCACAGATACGCAGTATTTT